What follows are 17 T cell receptor beta chains derived from one specimen sequenced in a study of T cells in Graves' hyperthyroidism and ophthalmopathy. The TCR beta CDR3 regions underwent amplification using RNA transcripts as the source. Using the HTBI primer set, a first-round RT-PCR was run on the TCR CDR3. TCRdb analysed the multiplex PCR reads with MiXCR anew, one entry per CDR3 protein. The sample lists over 450,000 distinct CDR3 sequences; 17% were seen once. The sequenced material came from blood. The receptors come from a woman aged 18 to 35 with Graves' ophthalmopathy.

This clonotype was picked up a small number of times. The chain is built from TRBV20-1 and TRBJ1-5; D unclear. In germline, CDR1 is DFQATT, CDR2 SNEGSKA (reference sequence). CDR3 size: 13 residues. The V and J ends lost 6 bases and 0 bases respectively, with 9 bases between them. The CDR3 sequence: CSAEWDSNQPQHF. The CDR3 DNA reads as TGCAGTGCCGAGTGGGATAGCAATCAGCCCCAGCATTTT.

In its sample, this clonotype was seen many times. The V and J genes are TRBV7-2 and TRBJ2-3, with TRBD2 matching over 14 bases. Trimming cost V 5 bases and J 6 bases; bases outside gene matches: 10. CDR1 and CDR2 from the germline V gene are SGHTA and FQGNSA. This CDR3 has 17 residues. The CDR3 reads CASSPGLAGGPADTQYF. As DNA, the CDR3 is TGTGCCAGCAGCCCAGGACTAGCGGGAGGACCGGCGGATACGCAGTATTTT.

This clonotype was detected ten times or more. The V gene is TRBV7-2, the J gene TRBJ1-2; 9 nucleotides agree with TRBD1. V lost 5 bases and J lost 4; bases outside the gene matches: 5. Germline values: CDR1 SGHTA, CDR2 FQGNSA. This CDR3 spans 14 amino acids. The CDR3 region is CASSPQGAIYGYTF. As DNA, the CDR3 is TGTGCCAGCAGCCCACAGGGGGCTATCTATGGCTACACCTTC.

This clonotype was recorded many times. The chain couples TRBV12-3 or TRBV12-4 to TRBJ1-5, with 8 bases identical to TRBD1. This CDR3 has 15 residues. The V gene end was trimmed by 6 bases and the J gene end by 0 bases; junction bases not matched to a gene: 4. CDR3 nucleotides: TGTGCCAGCAGCACAGGGGGTAATAGCAATCAGCCCCAGCATTTT. As protein: CASSTGGNSNQPQHF.

This clonotype has a count of ten or more. The rearrangement joins TRBV20-1 to TRBJ1-4, with 7 bases that match TRBD1. In germline, CDR1 is DFQATT, CDR2 SNEGSKA (reference sequence). V lost 2 bases and J lost 7; bases outside the gene matches: 10. CDR3 size: 15 residues. DNA for the CDR3: TGCAGTGCTAGAAGGGACAGAACCGGGTCTGAAAAACTGTTTTTT. As protein: CSARRDRTGSEKLFF.

This chain uses TRBV27 with TRBJ2-2; TRBD2 is a possible D gene (5 bases). Trimming took 5 bases from V and 6 from J, leaving 10 bases between them. The germline V gene encodes CDR1 MNHEY and CDR2 SMNVEV (reference sequence). The CDR3 runs to 13 residues. The CDR3: CASSVRGSGELFF. The CDR3 DNA sequence: TGTGCCAGCAGTGTTAGAGGGTCCGGGGAGCTGTTTTTT.

This clonotype was observed a handful of times. This may come from a read error, since a much larger clone is one base off. The chain joins TRBV7-2 to TRBJ2-3, with TRBD2 matching over 7 bases. CDR3 length equals 15 residues. Germline CDR1 SGHTA, CDR2 FQGNSA. CDR3 residues: CAGSVTSRNTDTQYF. CDR3 DNA sequence: TGTGCCGGCAGCGTGACTAGCAGGAACACAGATACGCAGTATTTT.

This clonotype was counted between two and nine times. CDR3 sequence reads: CASSLKDSPTDTQYF. The DNA for the CDR3 is TGTGCCAGCAGCTTAAAGGACTCCCCCACAGATACGCAGTATTTT. V is TRBV5-6 and J is TRBJ2-3, with TRBD2 as a possible D gene (5 bases). CDR1 SGHDT and CDR2 YYEEEE come from the germline V gene. V was cut by 2 bases and J by 2 bases, with 12 bases left in between. The CDR3 is 15 amino acids.

In this sample, this clonotype turned up a few times. CDR3 sequence reads: CASSSGQRTGYTF. The CDR3 DNA reads TGCGCCAGCAGCTCGGGACAGAGAACTGGCTACACCTTC. This sequence joins TRBV10-2 and TRBJ1-2; 7 nucleotides match TRBD1. The CDR3 contains 13 residues. Per the germline V gene, CDR1 is WSHSY and CDR2 is SAAADI. J was trimmed by 7 bases and V by 6 bases; bases with no gene match: 8.

This clonotype has a count of ten or more. The chain is built from TRBV13 and TRBJ2-7, with 11 bases lining up with TRBD1. CDR1 and CDR2 (germline): PRHDT, FYEKMQ (reference sequence). V shed 4 bases and J 2 bases; nucleotides not matched to a gene: 4. The CDR3 runs 15 residues. For the CDR3, the DNA is TGTGCCAGCAGCTCCCGGGACAGGGGGACCTACGAGCAGTACTTC. Its translation is CASSSRDRGTYEQYF.

This clonotype was recorded many times. The chain combines TRBV28 with TRBJ1-1, with D unresolved. V dropped 6 bases and J dropped 0 bases, with 8 bases sitting between them. This CDR3 comprises 13 residues. Germline CDR1 and CDR2: MDHEN and SYDVKM. The CDR3 loop reads CASSPRMNTEAFF. In nucleotides, the CDR3 is TGTGCCAGCAGCCCACGGATGAACACTGAAGCTTTCTTT.

The rearrangement links TRBV19 to TRBJ2-2; D remains unclear. CDR3 length: 15 amino acids. The germline gives CDR1 LNHDA, CDR2 SQIVND (reference sequence). Trimming removed 1 base at V and 4 bases at J, with 10 bases between. CDR3: CASSIGAQTTGELFF. The CDR3 nucleotides are TGTGCCAGTAGTATAGGGGCCCAAACCACCGGGGAGCTGTTTTTT.

This clonotype appeared many times. The chain uses TRBV28 and TRBJ2-1; the match to TRBD2 covers 9 bases. CDR3 size: 16 residues. The V gene end was trimmed by 7 bases and the J gene end by 2 bases; junction bases not matched to a gene: 9. The V gene's germline CDR1 is MDHEN and CDR2 SYDVKM. Here the CDR3 reads CASNARGRATYNEQFF. CDR3 nucleotide sequence: TGTGCCAGCAACGCCCGCGGGAGGGCAACCTACAATGAGCAGTTCTTC.

This clonotype was recorded many times. The chain employs TRBV7-9 and TRBJ1-1, with D unresolved. The ends were cut back, 0 bases at V and 7 bases at J, with 12 bases in the middle. Germline V gene lookup returns CDR1 SEHNR and CDR2 FQNEAQ (reference sequence). The CDR3 runs 14 residues. CDR3 sequence (DNA): TGTGCCAGCAGCTTAGCGCAGGCCGGCCTTGAAGCTTTCTTT. Protein sequence: CASSLAQAGLEAFF.

As concerns this clonotype: This may stem from a read error, because a much larger clone lies one nucleotide away. The chain employs TRBV10-2 and TRBJ1-1; D possibly corresponds to TRBD1 (6 bases). CDR3 size: 16 residues. Germline loops: CDR1 WSHSY, CDR2 SAAADI. V lost 8 bases to trimming and J lost 3 bases, with 22 bases between them. CDR3 in DNA: TGCGCCAGCGGTGGCCTAACCGGGACAAGGGACACTGAAGCTTTCTTT. Its translation is CASGGLTGTRDTEAFF.

This clonotype was counted ten times or more. The V gene is TRBV7-2, the J gene TRBJ1-3, with D unresolved. This CDR3 contains 15 residues. CDR1 is SGHTA, CDR2 FQGNSA, per germline. V was pared by 4 bases and J by 0 bases, with 10 bases between. The CDR3 DNA reads TGTGCCAGCAGCTGGACGTACGGCTCTGGAAACACCATATATTTT. It specifies CASSWTYGSGNTIYF.

The sample holds a few counts of this clonotype. V is TRBV5-1 and J is TRBJ2-3, with 11 nucleotides matching TRBD2. The germline CDR1 and CDR2 sequences are SGHRS and YFSETQ. The CDR3 totals 19 residues. Trimming took 0 bases from V and 2 from J; bases not matched to a gene: 11. The CDR3 protein is CASSLVSGGAFRNTDTQYF. The CDR3 nucleotides are TGCGCCAGCAGCTTGGTTAGCGGGGGGGCTTTCCGTAACACAGATACGCAGTATTTT.